Here is one T cell receptor (beta chain) with its context. The antigen it binds to is not known. It has no much larger one-base neighbor in the sample; base qualities were not kept. Each collaborating institution followed its own protocols to collect whole blood in K2EDTA tubes. Collaborator samples were shipped for TCRbeta analysis as frozen whole blood, isolated PBMCs, or DNA extracted from either sample type. The data were taken from a study of blood T cell repertoires in COVID-19 (dated by TCRdb to 2018 to 2021). Some background on the complete study: The collaborator samples originated in the United States, Italy and Spain and spanned the acute and convalescent phases of COVID-19. The material from the prospective study consisted of cDNA or gDNA derived from T cells, B-cell-depleted T cells, or PBMCs. Subjects who had been exposed to COVID-19, were actively infected with it, or had recovered from it provided the deeply sampled blood TCRbeta repertoires that made up the dataset. The repertoires were made available in a free public database intended to serve as a resource for research on the immune response to SARS-CoV-2. Samples were obtained from the ongoing ImmuneRACE study (first 160 participants) and from about 1,300 subjects provided by 6 global collaborators. A de-identified subject ID, COVID-19 status, age in years and sex were almost always included in the sample metadata. Where HLA class I and class II types were available, the types were taken from metadata supplied by the sample provider, not from assay-based typing.

The CDR3 sequence holds 15 residues, the cysteine and phenylalanine included. This entry keeps only the CDR3 DNA: 45 bases, framed from base 1. From V the trimming removes 8 bases and from J it removes 0 bases, while the gene matches leave 6 bases of the junction unaccounted for. CDR1 SGHVS and CDR2 FNYEAQ were looked up in the germline V gene. TCRbeta CDR3 regions were amplified from genomic DNA by means of the immunoSEQ Assay, a bias-controlled multiplex PCR. The original pipeline was this. Within the assay, amplification of reference gene primers was used to estimate how many nucleated cells each sample contained. To quantify the absolute abundance of each unique TCRbeta CDR3 rearrangement, sequence reads were collapsed and filtered. For each sample, productive Simpson clonality was calculated as the square root of Simpson's diversity index over productive rearrangements. TCRdb holds this immuneACCESS table with in-frame rearrangements only. Some clones are missing; in checked studies, unresolved V genes explain under half, and the rest has no known cause. That table is the source of V, J and clone size, and D and trimming were worked out from the DNA. This sample lists some 150,000 clones; around four fifths were detected once. The top ten constitute roughly 2.9% of the sample.

What the study reported, not specific to this receptor: How much clinical and demographic metadata was included differed by source and by participant, and the metadata was provided uncurated.

Material for sequencing was peripheral blood. The chain is assembled from TRBV7-6 and TRBJ2-2; the junction holds 7 bases that match TRBD2. The sequence was obtained from a woman in her 40s with active or convalescent COVID-19. The CDR3 protein is CASRTGGPNTGELFF. The nucleotides are TGTGCCAGCCGCACGGGGGGACCGAACACCGGGGAGCTGTTTTTT.